This entry lists 21 T cell receptor beta chains sequenced from one sample in a study of blood T cell repertoires in COVID-19. Profiling relied on immunoSEQ multiplex PCR, and the TCRdb table lists in-frame clones only, not all of them. The sample carries approximately 200,000 clones, 75% to 90% recorded once. What was sequenced was peripheral blood. The receptor source for this set is a man between 60 and 75 years old with acute or convalescent COVID-19.

As to this clone: Different DNA sequences within this sample yield the same CDR3. The chain couples TRBV7-2 to TRBJ2-7; 11 bases fit TRBD2. The CDR3 sequence is 13 residues long. The ends lost 6 bases at V and 2 bases at J; junction bases unmatched: 0. Germline CDR1 and CDR2: SGHTA and FQGNSA. The CDR3 coding sequence is TGTGCCAGCAGGACTAGCGGGGCCTACGAGCAGTACTTC. Translating gives CASRTSGAYEQYF.

The chain recombines TRBV19 with TRBJ2-2; 7 bases agree with TRBD2. The germline CDR1 and CDR2 sequences are LNHDA and SQIVND (reference sequence). V dropped 1 base and J dropped 5; count of bases not matched to a gene: 4. The CDR3 sequence is 15 residues long. The CDR3 region is CASSIGGEGTGELFF. The CDR3 nucleotides read TGTGCCAGTAGTATAGGCGGGGAGGGTACCGGGGAGCTGTTTTTT.

This chain joins TRBV27 and TRBJ2-3; 10 nucleotides line up with TRBD2. Trimming removed 0 bases from V and 5 bases from J; junction bases left unmatched: 11. The CDR3 sequence is 18 residues long. CDR1 is MNHEY, CDR2 SMNVEV, per germline (reference sequence). The CDR3, as DNA: TGTGCCAGCAGTTTATCGATGCGAGCGGGAGGGCCGGGAGATACGCAGTATTTT. This gives the protein CASSLSMRAGGPGDTQYF.

The J gene is TRBJ1-1, the V gene TRBV11-2; D possibly corresponds to TRBD1 (6 bases). The CDR3 has 14 residues. Trimming pared 11 bases from V and 4 bases from J, leaving 20 bases between. The germline V gene encodes CDR1 SGHAT and CDR2 FQNNGV. The CDR3 sequence is CAEGGSLMSTEAFF. CDR3 nucleotides: TGTGCCGAAGGGGGTTCCTTAATGAGCACTGAAGCTTTCTTT.

This chain joins TRBV7-6 and TRBJ1-3, with TRBD1 matching over 10 bases. The CDR3 sequence is 16 residues long. Germline lookup yields CDR1 SGHVS and CDR2 FNYEAQ. V lost 6 bases, J lost 3 bases, and 8 bases stayed unmatched. The CDR3 nucleotides read TGTGCCAGCAGTTCTAAGACAGGGGGCTTTGGAAACACCATATATTTT. Translation gives CASSSKTGGFGNTIYF.

The CDR3 sequence: CASSDTSGRKADTQYF. The CDR3 coding sequence is TGTGCCAGCAGCGACACTAGCGGGCGAAAGGCAGATACGCAGTATTTT. This chain connects TRBV9 to TRBJ2-3, with TRBD2 identical over 9 bases. CDR1 and CDR2 (germline): SGDLS, YYNGEE. CDR3 length equals 16 residues. V trimming: 3 bases; J trimming: 4 bases; junction bases outside the gene matches: 9.

V gene TRBV6-1 combines with J gene TRBJ1-5; D perhaps matches TRBD1 (6 bases). CDR1 and CDR2 (germline): MNHNS, SASEGT. This CDR3 is 16 amino acids long. Between the trimmed V and J ends, which lost 4 bases and 7 bases, there was a span of 20 bases. The CDR3: CASSALRDTYGQPQHF. CDR3 coding DNA: TGTGCCAGCAGTGCACTACGGGACACATATGGGCAGCCCCAGCATTTT.

V is TRBV29-1 and J is TRBJ1-1; unclear D gene. The V gene lost 7 bases and the J gene lost 1 base, with 16 bases spanning the gap. Germline V lookup: CDR1 SQVTM, CDR2 ANQGSEA. The CDR3 sequence is 14 residues long. This chain's CDR3 is CSGSATGRNTEAFF. The CDR3 region has the DNA TGCAGCGGGTCTGCTACGGGGAGGAACACTGAAGCTTTCTTT.

The V and J genes are TRBV27 and TRBJ2-7, with 12 bases lining up with TRBD2. Germline V lookup: CDR1 MNHEY, CDR2 SMNVEV (reference sequence). Unmatched junction bases numbered 3, after V lost 2 bases and J lost 4 bases. This CDR3 has 15 amino acids. CDR3 protein: CASSLRLAGAYEQYF. For the CDR3, the DNA is TGTGCCAGCAGTTTAAGACTAGCGGGAGCTTACGAGCAGTACTTC.

The chain links TRBV12-5 to TRBJ2-7; TRBD1 agrees at 9 bases. There are 15 residues in the CDR3. Per germline, CDR1 LGHNT and CDR2 FRNRAP. Trimming took 1 base from V and 5 from J; bases not matched to a gene: 6. CDR3 residues: CASGLAKTGGHEQYF. DNA for the CDR3: TGTGCTAGTGGTTTGGCTAAAACAGGGGGCCACGAGCAGTACTTC.

The chain links TRBV28 to TRBJ1-3; no clear D gene. This CDR3 is built from 14 residues. The germline CDR1 and CDR2 sequences are MDHEN and SYDVKM. The ends were cut back, 10 bases at V and 3 bases at J, with 16 bases in the middle. In DNA, the CDR3 is TGTGCCACCACTCCGACTCTTCTTGGAAACACCATATATTTT. Its translation: CATTPTLLGNTIYF.

The rearrangement uses TRBV6-6 and TRBJ1-6; possibly TRBD1 for D (5 bases). Germline values: CDR1 MNHNY, CDR2 SVGAGI (reference sequence). Trimming cost V 11 bases and J 10 bases, with 21 bases left between them. The CDR3 is 14 residues long. CDR3 sequence: CAGNGGSVGSPLHF. The CDR3 DNA reads as TGTGCCGGCAATGGGGGGTCAGTGGGCTCACCCCTCCACTTT.

CDR3 DNA: TGCGCCAGCAGATACAGGGGAAATGCGAAGGTGGGGAATCAGCCCCAGCATTTT. Protein sequence: CASRYRGNAKVGNQPQHF. The chain joins TRBV5-1 to TRBJ1-5; 7 bases are shared with TRBD1. The ends lost 5 bases at V and 4 bases at J; junction bases unmatched: 18. Germline values: CDR1 SGHRS, CDR2 YFSETQ. The CDR3 runs 18 residues.

The J gene is TRBJ2-1, the V gene TRBV6-5; 10 bases are a match to TRBD2. V lost 2 bases and J lost 6; bases outside the gene matches: 7. Germline V gene sequence: CDR1 MNHEY, CDR2 SVGAGI. The CDR3 is 16 amino acids. DNA of the CDR3: TGTGCCAGCAGTTACGTGCTAGCGGGAGACCCCAATGAGCAGTTCTTC. Its protein product is CASSYVLAGDPNEQFF.

The gene calls are TRBV7-2 and TRBJ2-2; 13 bases are shared with TRBD2. Unmatched junction bases numbered 3, after V lost 5 bases and J lost 9 bases. CDR3 size: 14 residues. Germline loops: CDR1 SGHTA, CDR2 FQGNSA. The CDR3 DNA sequence: TGTGCCAGCAGCCCAGGGACTAGCGGGAGGGAGCTGTTTTTT. As protein: CASSPGTSGRELFF.

The V and J genes are TRBV12-3 or TRBV12-4 and TRBJ1-2, with 8 bases matching TRBD1. The V and J ends lost 1 base and 10 bases, in that order; junction bases with no gene match: 5. This CDR3 has 13 residues. The CDR3, as DNA: TGTGCCAGCAGTTTAGGAACAGGGGGAGTCTACACCTTC. Its protein is CASSLGTGGVYTF.

The chain joins TRBV6-4 to TRBJ2-3; 11 nucleotides align to TRBD1. V was pared by 6 bases and J by 6 bases, with 5 bases of the junction left unmatched. The CDR3 sequence is 14 residues long. The germline gives CDR1 MRHNA, CDR2 SNTAGT. CDR3 DNA sequence: TGTGCCAGCAGGCGCGGACAGGGGGCTGATACGCAGTATTTT. Its protein is CASRRGQGADTQYF.

J is TRBJ2-4 and V is TRBV29-1, with 9 bases aligning to TRBD1. The junction had 5 bases not matched to a gene; V was cut back by 5 bases and J by 6 bases. Germline V gene lookup returns CDR1 SQVTM and CDR2 ANQGSEA. This CDR3 has 13 amino acids. Here the CDR3 reads CSVTHRGRNIQYF. In DNA, the CDR3 is TGCAGCGTTACCCACAGGGGGCGAAACATTCAGTACTTC.

The V and J genes are TRBV25-1 and TRBJ2-1, with D perhaps TRBD1 (5 bases). The CDR3 has 14 amino acids. The germline V gene encodes CDR1 MGHDK and CDR2 SYGVNS. The V end lost 6 bases, the J end lost 4 bases, and 13 bases lay between the germline ends. CDR3 sequence (DNA): TGTGCCAGCAGCGCCCACCAGGGTTACAATGAGCAGTTCTTC. Its protein is CASSAHQGYNEQFF.

The gene calls are TRBV27 and TRBJ2-3; 13 bases agree with TRBD2. The CDR3 consists of 16 residues. Trimming cost V 4 bases and J 3 bases; bases outside gene matches: 4. Germline assignment: CDR1 MNHEY and CDR2 SMNVEV (reference sequence). The CDR3: CASSSTSGRFTDTQYF. In DNA form, the CDR3 reads TGTGCCAGCAGTTCGACTAGCGGGAGGTTTACAGATACGCAGTATTTT.

This clone was seen a handful of times. The rearrangement joins TRBV28 to TRBJ2-1; D call uncertain. The CDR3 is made up of 14 amino acids. Trimming pared 8 bases from V and 0 bases from J, leaving 11 bases between. Germline CDR1 and CDR2: MDHEN and SYDVKM. Written as DNA, the CDR3 is TGTGCCAGCCACGAACCCAGCTCCTACAATGAGCAGTTCTTC. This sequence encodes CASHEPSSYNEQFF. Full variable domain (missing parts from reference TRBV28 and TRBJ2-1): DVKVTQSSRYLVKRTGEKVFLECVQDMDHENMFWYRQDPGLGLRLIYFSYDVKMKEKGDIPEGYSVSREKKERFSLILESASTNQTSMYLCASHEPSSYNEQFFGPGTRLTVL.